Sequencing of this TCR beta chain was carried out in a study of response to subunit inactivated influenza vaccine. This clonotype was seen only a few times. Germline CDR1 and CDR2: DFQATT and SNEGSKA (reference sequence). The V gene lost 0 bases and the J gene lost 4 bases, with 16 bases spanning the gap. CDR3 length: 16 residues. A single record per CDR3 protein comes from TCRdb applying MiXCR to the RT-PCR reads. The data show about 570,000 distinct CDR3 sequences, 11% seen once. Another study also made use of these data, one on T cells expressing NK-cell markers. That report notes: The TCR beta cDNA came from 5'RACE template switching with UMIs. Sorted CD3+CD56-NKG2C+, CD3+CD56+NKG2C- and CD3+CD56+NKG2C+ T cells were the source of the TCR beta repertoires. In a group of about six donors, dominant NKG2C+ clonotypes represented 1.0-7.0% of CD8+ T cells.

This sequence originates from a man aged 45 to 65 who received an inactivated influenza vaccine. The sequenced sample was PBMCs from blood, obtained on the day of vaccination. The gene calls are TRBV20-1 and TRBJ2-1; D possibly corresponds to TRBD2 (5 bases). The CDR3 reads CSARDSVSGYYNEQFF. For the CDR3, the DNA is TGCAGTGCTAGAGATTCCGTGAGCGGTTATTACAATGAGCAGTTCTTC.